These T cell receptor beta chains were read from a single sample in a study of OX40 agonist ivuxolimab in advanced cancers. Profiling relied on immunoSEQ multiplex PCR, and the TCRdb table lists in-frame clones only, not all of them. The sample yields 100,000 or so clones, about nine tenths seen once. Material: CD4+ or CD8+ T cells sorted from blood, obtained in a trial of the OX40 agonist ivuxolimab. These TCRs come from an adult with an advanced solid tumor such as melanoma, head and neck, liver or kidney cancer. Each CDR3 is given with its conserved first and last residue. D genes are given only for firm matches. The size field is filled for only some rows; it gives once, few, many or a size class.

TRBJ2-3,TRBD2,once,14,TRBV9,CASSVLLAGDTQYF,TGTGCCAGCAGCGTACTACTAGCGGGAGATACGCAGTATTTT
TRBJ1-5,NA,NA,13,TRBV19,CASSQQVNQPQHF,TGTGCCAGTAGTCAACAGGTCAATCAGCCCCAGCATTTT
TRBJ2-5,TRBD1,NA,13,TRBV6-6,CASRDRDRETQYF,TGTGCCAGCAGGGACAGGGATAGGGAGACCCAGTACTTC
TRBJ2-2,TRBD2,once,15,TRBV7-2,CASSLDGTRTGELFF,TGTGCCAGCAGCTTAGACGGGACTAGAACCGGGGAGCTGTTTTTT
TRBJ1-5,NA,NA,13,TRBV19,CASSGTGDQPQHF,TGTGCCAGTAGTGGGACGGGAGATCAGCCCCAGCATTTT
TRBJ2-2,NA,NA,12,TRBV2,CASNRPPGELFF,TGTGCCAGCAATCGACCCCCCGGGGAGCTGTTTTTT
TRBJ1-5,TRBD1,NA,14,TRBV6-5,CASSSDRLNQPQHF,TGTGCCAGCAGTTCGGACAGGCTCAATCAGCCCCAGCATTTT
TRBJ2-3,NA,NA,16,TRBV29-1,CSVEHLRAEGTDTQYF,TGCAGCGTTGAACATTTACGAGCGGAGGGCACAGATACGCAGTATTTT
TRBJ1-2,NA,NA,13,TRBV19,CASSPLFVYGYTF,TGTGCCAGTAGTCCCCTTTTTGTCTATGGCTACACCTTC
TRBJ1-1,NA,NA,15,TRBV5-4,CASSFRLDTNTEAFF,TGTGCCAGCAGCTTCCGACTAGACACGAACACTGAAGCTTTCTTT
TRBJ2-1,NA,NA,14,TRBV27,CASTRNGNHNEQFF,TGTGCCAGCACCCGAAACGGGAACCACAATGAGCAGTTCTTC
TRBJ2-3,NA,NA,14,TRBV9,CASSVGVSPDTQYF,TGTGCCAGCAGCGTAGGAGTATCCCCAGATACGCAGTATTTT
TRBJ1-5,NA,NA,15,TRBV28,CASSLSLGDNQPQHF,TGTGCCAGCAGTTTGTCGTTAGGAGACAATCAGCCCCAGCATTTT
TRBJ1-5,NA,NA,15,TRBV4-1,CASSQDFGGTQPQHF,TGCGCCAGCAGCCAAGATTTCGGGGGGACTCAGCCCCAGCATTTT
TRBJ1-4,NA,NA,15,TRBV4-3,CASSQGLGAGEKLFF,TGCGCCAGCAGCCAAGGACTCGGCGCGGGTGAAAAACTGTTTTTT
TRBJ1-5,NA,NA,13,TRBV7-2,CASSPLSNQPQHF,TGTGCCAGCAGCCCGCTTAGCAATCAGCCCCAGCATTTT
TRBJ2-2,TRBD1,NA,17,TRBV4-1,CASSLATPGQGIGELFF,TGCGCCAGCAGCCTCGCAACCCCGGGACAGGGAATCGGGGAGCTGTTTTTT
TRBJ1-1,NA,once,12,TRBV2,CASSERGTEAFF,TGTGCCAGCAGTGAGCGGGGGACTGAAGCTTTCTTT
TRBJ1-2,NA,few,13,TRBV5-4,CASSLPGINGYTF,TGTGCCAGCAGCTTGCCCGGGATTAACGGCTACACCTTC
TRBJ1-5,TRBD1,NA,15,TRBV28,CASREDRGRNQPQHF,TGTGCCAGCAGGGAGGACAGGGGGCGGAATCAGCCCCAGCATTTT
TRBJ1-5,TRBD1,few,17,TRBV19,CASSIEERGPGFQPQHF,TGTGCCAGTAGTATAGAGGAGAGGGGGCCCGGGTTCCAGCCCCAGCATTTT
TRBJ2-1,NA,once,16,TRBV19,CASSGGSVSSYNEQFF,TGTGCCAGTAGTGGAGGTAGCGTAAGCTCCTACAATGAGCAGTTCTTC
TRBJ2-7,TRBD2,NA,15,TRBV6-1,CASTAGGTGSYEQYF,TGTGCCAGCACCGCGGGGGGGACGGGATCCTACGAGCAGTACTTC
TRBJ2-7,TRBD2,NA,15,TRBV23-1,CASSRPSGRTYEQYF,TGCGCCAGCAGTCGGCCTAGCGGGAGAACCTACGAGCAGTACTTC
TRBJ2-1,TRBD1,NA,14,TRBV6-5,CASSWGTGGLEQFF,TGTGCCAGCAGTTGGGGGACAGGGGGCTTAGAGCAGTTCTTC
TRBJ2-7,TRBD2,NA,15,TRBV28,CASSLDLAGSYEQYF,TGTGCCAGCAGTTTGGATCTAGCGGGGTCCTACGAGCAGTACTTC
TRBJ1-1,NA,NA,13,TRBV19,CASGYRLATEAFF,TGTGCCAGTGGTTACAGGTTGGCCACTGAAGCTTTCTTT